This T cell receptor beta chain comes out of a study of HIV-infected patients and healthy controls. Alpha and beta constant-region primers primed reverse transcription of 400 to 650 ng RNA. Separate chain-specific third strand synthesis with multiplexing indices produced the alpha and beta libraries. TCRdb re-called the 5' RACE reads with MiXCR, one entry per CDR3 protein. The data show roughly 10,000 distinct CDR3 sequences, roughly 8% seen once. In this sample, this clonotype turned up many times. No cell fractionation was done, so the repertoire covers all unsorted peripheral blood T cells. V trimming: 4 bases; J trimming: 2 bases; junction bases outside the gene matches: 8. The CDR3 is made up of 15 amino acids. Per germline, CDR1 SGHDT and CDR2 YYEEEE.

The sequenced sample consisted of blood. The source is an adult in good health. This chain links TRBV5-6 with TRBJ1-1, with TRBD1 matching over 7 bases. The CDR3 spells CASSLPGQLNTEAFF. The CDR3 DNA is TGTGCCAGCAGCCTCCCGGGACAGCTAAACACTGAAGCTTTCTTT.